Presented here are 27 T cell receptor beta chains from one specimen sequenced in a study of shared clonotypes between healthy human individuals. The protocol was immunoSEQ multiplex PCR, while the TCRdb copy is restricted to in-frame clones and leaves out a portion. This sample has roughly 2,300,000 clones, with 80% to 95% found just once. The sample was naive CD4+ T cells from PBMCs. The subset is: CD45RA+ positively selected. The receptors come from a man younger than 30 in good health. Some clones in this sample may be carry-over from other donors' samples.

This chain links TRBV14 with TRBJ2-2; D is unresolved. Germline loops: CDR1 SGHDN, CDR2 FVKESK. The CDR3 spans 15 residues. Between the trimmed V and J ends, which lost 3 bases and 2 bases, there was a span of 10 bases. CDR3 loop: CASSHQPRNTGELFF. CDR3 nucleotides: TGTGCCAGCAGCCACCAACCTCGAAACACCGGGGAGCTGTTTTTT.

The V call is TRBV5-1, the J call TRBJ2-4; D might be TRBD1 (5 bases). The CDR3 length is 16 residues. V shed 0 bases and J shed 0 bases, with 10 bases lying between them. Germline loops: CDR1 SGHRS, CDR2 YFSETQ. The DNA for the CDR3 is TGCGCCAGCAGCTTGGCCCCGACAGTAGCCAAAAACATTCAGTACTTC. The encoded protein is CASSLAPTVAKNIQYF.

The rearrangement joins TRBV5-1 to TRBJ2-5; 9 bases fit TRBD1. CDR1 and CDR2 from the germline V gene are SGHRS and YFSETQ. CDR3 length equals 15 residues. The trim removed 3 bases at V and 3 bases at J, leaving 6 bases unmatched. CDR3 coding DNA: TGCGCCAGCAGCTCCGGGACAGGGAGAGAAGAGACCCAGTACTTC. This translates into CASSSGTGREETQYF.

V gene TRBV9 combines with J gene TRBJ2-2; D gene ambiguous. CDR1 and CDR2 from the germline V gene are SGDLS and YYNGEE. This CDR3 region has 15 residues. V gave up 0 bases and J gave up 0 bases, with 6 bases separating them. CDR3 protein: CASSVARTNTGELFF. The CDR3 DNA is TGTGCCAGCAGCGTAGCCCGGACGAACACCGGGGAGCTGTTTTTT.

Comments on this clone: Other DNA sequences in this specimen translate into the identical CDR3. The rearrangement joins TRBV5-1 to TRBJ2-7; TRBD1 agrees at 8 bases. This CDR3 comprises 13 residues. J gave up 7 bases and V 3 bases, and 6 bases lay outside the gene matches. Germline V gives CDR1 SGHRS, CDR2 YFSETQ. CDR3 in amino acids: CASSSDRVREQYF. DNA of the CDR3: TGCGCCAGCAGCTCGGACAGGGTGCGAGAGCAGTACTTC.

The gene calls are TRBV5-6 and TRBJ1-2, with D possibly matching TRBD1 (6 bases). This CDR3 is built from 16 residues. Germline V lookup: CDR1 SGHDT, CDR2 YYEEEE. V dropped 3 bases and J dropped 8 bases, with 23 bases sitting between them. CDR3 sequence: CASSSPRFQGNRGYTF. The CDR3 nucleotides are TGTGCCAGCAGCTCCCCTCGTTTCCAGGGGAATAGAGGCTACACCTTC. Full variable domain (missing parts from reference TRBV5-6 and TRBJ1-2): DAGVTQSPTHLIKTRGQQVTLRCSPKSGHDTVSWYQQALGQGPQFIFQYYEEEERQRGNFPDRFSGHQFPNYSSELNVNALLLGDSALYLCASSSPRFQGNRGYTFGSGTRLTVV.

The chain links TRBV5-1 to TRBJ2-7, with 12 bases lining up with TRBD1. CDR3 size: 14 residues. Germline V CDR1 and CDR2: SGHRS, YFSETQ. The J segment lost 5 bases and the V segment lost 4 bases, leaving 4 bases of the junction unmatched. The CDR3 bases are TGCGCCAGCAGCCGGGACAGGGGGCTTAACGAGCAGTACTTC. Translating gives CASSRDRGLNEQYF.

The chain uses TRBV19 and TRBJ2-3; tentative D call: TRBD2 (5 bases). The CDR3 is 17 residues long. CDR1 LNHDA and CDR2 SQIVND come from the germline V gene (reference sequence). V shed 5 bases and J shed 4 bases, with 22 bases lying between them. The CDR3, as DNA: TGTGCCAGTAGTCCTACCCTTATCGGAGGAGGCCCAGATACGCAGTATTTT. Its protein is CASSPTLIGGGPDTQYF. Based on the CDR3 plus reference TRBV19 and TRBJ2-3, the full variable domain is DGGITQSPKYLFRKEGQNVTLSCEQNLNHDAMYWYRQDPGQGLRLIYYSQIVNDFQKGDIAEGYSVSREKKESFPLTVTSAQKNPTAFYLCASSPTLIGGGPDTQYFGPGTRLTVL.

As to this clone: One end of the junction does not line up with germline, which may come from a read error. This chain uses TRBV11-3 with TRBJ2-1, with TRBD1 as a possible D gene (6 bases). From germline, CDR1 is SGHNT and CDR2 YENEEA. The CDR3 contains 13 residues. The CDR3 nucleotides are TGTGCCAGCAGCTTTTCAGAATTACAGGGCCCGATCTTC. Amino acids: CASSFSELQGPIF.

The chain couples TRBV11-2 to TRBJ2-7; D remains unclear. V was trimmed by 5 bases and J by 0 bases, leaving 20 bases between them. The germline gives CDR1 SGHAT, CDR2 FQNNGV. The CDR3 totals 17 residues. CDR3 sequence (DNA): TGTGCCAGCAGCCCTATCTCACTCGGTTACTACTCCTACGAGCAGTACTTC. This encodes CASSPISLGYYSYEQYF.

CDR3 amino acids: CASSNTASGRKNEQFF. DNA of the CDR3: TGTGCCAGTAGTAATACGGCTAGCGGGAGGAAGAATGAGCAGTTCTTC. This chain links TRBV19 with TRBJ2-1, with 11 positions matching TRBD2. Per germline, CDR1 LNHDA and CDR2 SQIVND (reference sequence). CDR3 length: 16 residues. With 4 bases clipped from V and 7 bases from J, the junction kept 9 bases outside the gene matches.

This rearrangement joins TRBV19 to TRBJ2-1; D is uncertain. Between the trimmed V and J ends, which lost 3 bases and 9 bases, there was a span of 6 bases. This CDR3 is built from 11 residues. The germline gives CDR1 LNHDA, CDR2 SQIVND (reference sequence). DNA of the CDR3: TGTGCCAGTAGTATCGGAAGTGAGCAGTTCTTC. It yields the protein CASSIGSEQFF. Together with reference TRBV19 and TRBJ2-1, the CDR3 gives the full variable domain: DGGITQSPKYLFRKEGQNVTLSCEQNLNHDAMYWYRQDPGQGLRLIYYSQIVNDFQKGDIAEGYSVSREKKESFPLTVTSAQKNPTAFYLCASSIGSEQFFGPGTRLTVL.

The chain uses TRBV5-8 and TRBJ2-7, with D tentatively TRBD1 (5 bases). Trimming removed 0 bases at V and 3 bases at J, with 10 bases between. CDR1 SGHTS and CDR2 YDEGEE come from the germline V gene. This CDR3 contains 14 residues. CDR3 nucleotides: TGTGCCAGCAGCTTGGTCCAGGGTGGCTACGAGCAGTACTTC. This translates into CASSLVQGGYEQYF.

The chain has TRBV6-5 and TRBJ1-4; 7 nucleotides line up with TRBD1. After removal of 10 bases from V and 4 bases from J, the junction contained 6 bases not matched to a gene. Germline CDR1 is MNHEY and CDR2 is SVGAGI. The CDR3 extends over 13 amino acids. For the CDR3, the DNA is TGTGCCACGCGCCGGGACAGTAATGAAAAACTGTTTTTT. Protein product: CATRRDSNEKLFF.

The rearrangement joins TRBV11-2 to TRBJ2-3; 9 bases align to TRBD2. V was pared by 6 bases and J by 3 bases, with 10 bases of the junction left unmatched. The CDR3 has 16 amino acids. Germline CDR1 SGHAT, CDR2 FQNNGV. The DNA for the CDR3 is TGTGCCAGCAGGCGGGGGGGCGGGAGGCGGACAGATACGCAGTATTTT. Translated: CASRRGGGRRTDTQYF.

V gene TRBV10-3 combines with J gene TRBJ1-2; TRBD1 aligns across 8 bases. Germline trimming cut 10 bases from V and 1 base from J; bases unmatched to any gene: 11. The CDR3 runs to 15 residues. In germline, CDR1 is ENHRY, CDR2 SYGVKD. CDR3 in amino acids: CASKWGTGNNYGYTF. The CDR3 DNA follows: TGTGCCAGCAAATGGGGGACAGGAAATAACTATGGCTACACCTTC.

This chain connects TRBV28 to TRBJ2-1; tentatively, D is TRBD2 (5 bases). Germline V lookup: CDR1 MDHEN, CDR2 SYDVKM. This CDR3 has 15 residues. The ends were cut back, 5 bases at V and 5 bases at J, with 16 bases in the middle. CDR3 sequence (DNA): TGTGCCAGCAGTAATGGACTGGCGCCTAACAATGAGCAGTTCTTC. It translates to CASSNGLAPNNEQFF.

The chain couples TRBV5-1 to TRBJ2-5, with 7 bases identical to TRBD2. CDR1 and CDR2 (germline): SGHRS, YFSETQ. Trimming cost V 0 bases and J 2 bases; bases outside gene matches: 16. The CDR3 totals 19 residues. Here the CDR3 DNA reads TGCGCCAGCAGCTTGGCCCTAGCGGCAGGCAGCGCCCCACAAGAGACCCAGTACTTC. This codes for CASSLALAAGSAPQETQYF.

CDR3 nucleotide sequence: TGTGCCAGCAGCTTCGGGCTCGTCGAGCAGTACTTC. Its protein is CASSFGLVEQYF. The chain carries TRBV5-6 and TRBJ2-7; D is unclear. This CDR3 has 12 amino acids. V shed 2 bases and J shed 6 bases, with 9 bases lying between them. Germline V CDR1 and CDR2: SGHDT, YYEEEE.

As for this clone: The sample holds other DNA sequences that translate to the same CDR3. The genes are TRBV5-8 and TRBJ2-5; a possible D gene is TRBD2 (6 bases). The V gene's germline CDR1 is SGHTS and CDR2 YDEGEE. This CDR3 region has 13 residues. Trimming shortened V by 0 bases and J by 3 bases, and 6 bases separated the two germline ends. CDR3 amino acids: CASSLGGEETQYF. The CDR3 coding sequence is TGTGCCAGCAGCTTGGGGGGGGAAGAGACCCAGTACTTC.

V gene TRBV28 combines with J gene TRBJ2-1; TRBD2 agrees at 13 bases. The V gene's germline CDR1 is MDHEN and CDR2 SYDVKM. Trimming cost V 5 bases and J 7 bases; bases outside gene matches: 8. This CDR3 has 16 residues. DNA of the CDR3: TGTGCCAGCAGTCGACTAGCGGGAGGTTCCTTTAATGAGCAGTTCTTC. Its translation: CASSRLAGGSFNEQFF.

The chain has TRBV10-3 and TRBJ2-6, with 7 bases that match TRBD1. Germline V gene data show CDR1 as ENHRY and CDR2 as SYGVKD. With V trimmed by 6 bases and J by 2 bases, 13 bases remained unmatched. The CDR3 has 18 amino acids. CDR3 DNA sequence: TGTGCCATCAGGAAAGACCGGGACAGCTCGACTGGGGCCAACGTCCTGACTTTC. It yields the protein CAIRKDRDSSTGANVLTF.

The chain links TRBV11-3 to TRBJ2-1; a possible D gene is TRBD2 (6 bases). The CDR3 consists of 16 residues. Between the trimmed V and J ends, which lost 5 bases and 8 bases, there was a span of 22 bases. Germline V gene sequence: CDR1 SGHNT, CDR2 YENEEA. Here the CDR3 reads CASSAGGLRVSDEQFF. DNA of the CDR3: TGTGCCAGCAGCGCTGGGGGACTTCGGGTAAGCGATGAGCAGTTCTTC. Full variable domain (rest looked up from reference TRBV11-3 and TRBJ2-1): EAGVVQSPRYKIIEKKQPVAFWCNPISGHNTLYWYLQNLGQGPELLIRYENEEAVDDSQLPKDRFSAERLKGVDSTLKIQPAELGDSAVYLCASSAGGLRVSDEQFFGPGTRLTVL.

The chain carries TRBV5-1 and TRBJ2-7, with 7 bases matching TRBD2. This CDR3 is built from 16 residues. V trimming: 1 base; J trimming: 4 bases; junction bases outside the gene matches: 11. Germline V gene sequence: CDR1 SGHRS, CDR2 YFSETQ. CDR3 bases: TGCGCCAGCAGCTTGATGTTAGCTAGCGGAGCATACGAGCAGTACTTC. This sequence encodes CASSLMLASGAYEQYF. The whole variable domain, filled in from reference TRBV5-1 and TRBJ2-7, reads KAGVTQTPRYLIKTRGQQVTLSCSPISGHRSVSWYQQTPGQGLQFLFEYFSETQRNKGNFPGRFSGRQFSNSRSEMNVSTLELGDSALYLCASSLMLASGAYEQYFGPGTRLTVT.

V usage is TRBV2 and J usage is TRBJ1-5, with D hard to call. V dropped 5 bases and J dropped 2 bases, with 7 bases sitting between them. Germline CDR1 is SNHLY and CDR2 is FYNNEI. The CDR3 covers 13 residues. In nucleotides, the CDR3 is TGTGCCAGCAGTACCCAGGGCAATCAGCCCCAGCATTTT. Translated: CASSTQGNQPQHF.

This chain uses TRBV9 with TRBJ1-3, with 7 bases identical to TRBD1. Per germline, CDR1 SGDLS and CDR2 YYNGEE. This CDR3 is 14 amino acids long. V lost 6 bases to trimming and J lost 4 bases; unmatched junction nucleotides: 7. CDR3 sequence (DNA): TGTGCCAGCAATACAGGGGCTTTAGGAAACACCATATATTTT. The encoded protein is CASNTGALGNTIYF.

The chain joins TRBV2 to TRBJ2-7; TRBD1 matches 9 bases. The CDR3 covers 14 residues. Germline loops: CDR1 SNHLY, CDR2 FYNNEI. Germline trimming cut 8 bases from V and 2 bases from J; bases unmatched to any gene: 7. In nucleotides, the CDR3 is TGTGCCAGCGGCGGGACAGGGATCCCCTACGAGCAGTACTTC. Translating gives CASGGTGIPYEQYF.